This passage covers 8 T cell receptor beta chains from one sample sequenced in a study of blood T cell repertoires in COVID-19. The assay was immunoSEQ multiplex PCR, and TCRdb's table has in-frame clones only and misses some. The sample holds 150,000 to 200,000 clones, 86% seen once. Source material: peripheral blood. The receptors were gathered from a woman in her 70s with acute or convalescent COVID-19.

The rearrangement links TRBV5-5 to TRBJ1-2; 7 positions agree with TRBD1. The V gene's germline CDR1 is SGHKS and CDR2 YYEKEE (reference sequence). This CDR3 spans 12 amino acids. After removal of 6 bases from V and 7 bases from J, the junction contained 6 bases not matched to a gene. The CDR3 sequence: CASKEGASGYTF. CDR3 bases: TGTGCCAGCAAGGAGGGGGCGAGTGGCTACACCTTC.

V is TRBV28 and J is TRBJ2-3; 10 positions agree with TRBD1. The J segment lost 3 bases and the V segment lost 5 bases, leaving 5 bases of the junction unmatched. This CDR3 spans 15 amino acids. The germline CDR1 and CDR2 sequences are MDHEN and SYDVKM. CDR3 DNA: TGTGCCAGCAGTGCCATGGGACAGGGGACAGATACGCAGTATTTT. Translated, it gives CASSAMGQGTDTQYF.

This chain joins TRBV5-6 and TRBJ2-7, with D possibly TRBD2 on 6 matching bases. The CDR3 length is 13 residues. V lost 2 bases and J lost 2, with 8 bases in between. CDR1 and CDR2 (germline): SGHDT, YYEEEE. This CDR3 is CASSFGGTYEQYF. CDR3 bases: TGTGCCAGCAGCTTTGGGGGGACCTACGAGCAGTACTTC.

CDR3 protein: CASRQGRWETQYF. The DNA for the CDR3 is TGTGCCAGCAGACAGGGGCGTTGGGAGACCCAGTACTTC. V usage is TRBV2 and J usage is TRBJ2-5, with 7 bases identical to TRBD1. Germline assignment: CDR1 SNHLY and CDR2 FYNNEI. The CDR3 runs 13 residues. Trimming at V came to 6 bases and at J to 5 bases, leaving 6 bases not matched to a gene.

The J gene is TRBJ2-3, the V gene TRBV11-2; D is uncertain. CDR3 size: 15 residues. Germline V gives CDR1 SGHAT, CDR2 FQNNGV. Trimming shortened V by 2 bases and J by 0 bases, and 9 bases separated the two germline ends. CDR3 sequence reads: CASSLNPSSTDTQYF. The CDR3 bases are TGTGCCAGCAGCTTAAATCCGTCTAGCACAGATACGCAGTATTTT. The whole variable domain, remainder taken from reference TRBV11-2 and TRBJ2-3, is EAGVAQSPRYKIIEKRQSVAFWCNPISGHATLYWYQQILGQGPKLLIQFQNNGVVDDSQLPKDRFSAERLKGVDSTLKIQPAKLEDSAVYLCASSLNPSSTDTQYFGPGTRLTVL.

The chain employs TRBV12-3 or TRBV12-4 and TRBJ1-5; unclear D gene. This CDR3 comprises 13 residues. V lost 0 bases, J lost 7 bases, and 7 bases lay in between. The chain's CDR3 is CASSLAGSQPQHF. The CDR3 DNA sequence: TGTGCCAGCAGTTTAGCAGGGAGCCAGCCCCAGCATTTT.

The rearrangement links TRBV4-2 to TRBJ2-1; TRBD2 matches 11 bases. Germline V lookup: CDR1 LGHNA, CDR2 YNFKEQ. The CDR3 length is 16 residues. The junction had 7 bases not matched to a gene; V was cut back by 4 bases and J by 5 bases. Here the CDR3 reads CASSPNPGLADNEQFF. CDR3 nucleotides: TGTGCCAGCAGCCCCAACCCGGGACTAGCGGACAATGAGCAGTTCTTC.

The rearrangement uses TRBV6-5 and TRBJ2-1; 7 positions match TRBD1. The germline V gene has CDR1 MNHEY and CDR2 SVGAGI. The CDR3 consists of 10 residues. The CDR3 nucleotides are TGTGTCACAGGGGACCATGAGCAGTTCTTC. As protein: CVTGDHEQFF.